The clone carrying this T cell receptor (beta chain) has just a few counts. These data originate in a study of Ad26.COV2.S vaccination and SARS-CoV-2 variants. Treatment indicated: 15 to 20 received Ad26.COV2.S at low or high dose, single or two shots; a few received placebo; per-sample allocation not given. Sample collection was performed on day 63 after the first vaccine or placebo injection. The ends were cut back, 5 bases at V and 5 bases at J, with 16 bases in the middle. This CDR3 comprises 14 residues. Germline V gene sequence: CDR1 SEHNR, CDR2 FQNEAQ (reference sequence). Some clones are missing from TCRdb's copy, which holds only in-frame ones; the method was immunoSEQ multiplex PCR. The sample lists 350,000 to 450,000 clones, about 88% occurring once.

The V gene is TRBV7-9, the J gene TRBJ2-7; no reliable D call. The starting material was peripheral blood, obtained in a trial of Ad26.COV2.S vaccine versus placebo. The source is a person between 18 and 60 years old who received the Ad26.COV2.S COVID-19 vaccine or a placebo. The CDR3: CASSLDGYPDEQYF. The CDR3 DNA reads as TGTGCCAGCAGCCTTGACGGATATCCCGACGAGCAGTACTTC.